A single sample is the source of the 25 T cell receptor beta chains below, sequenced in a study of shared clonotypes between healthy human individuals. TCRdb's table, derived via immunoSEQ multiplex PCR, lists solely in-frame clones and lacks some. The sample has some 1 million clones; 65% to 80% are singletons. Material for sequencing was memory CD4+ T cells sorted from blood. Indicated subset: CD45RA-negative fraction. Source of these receptors: a man younger than 35 in good health.

The J gene is TRBJ1-1, the V gene TRBV28; D remains unclear. CDR1 is MDHEN and CDR2 is SYDVKM in the germline V gene. This CDR3 region has 14 residues. V lost 6 bases and J lost 5, with 16 bases in between. The CDR3: CASSMGTSQTEAFF. The CDR3 DNA follows: TGTGCCAGCAGCATGGGAACCTCCCAAACTGAAGCTTTCTTT.

This CDR3 is CASSPPTTATNTGELFF. The CDR3 nucleotides are TGTGCCAGCTCACCACCGACGACGGCAACGAACACCGGGGAGCTGTTTTTT. The rearrangement joins TRBV18 to TRBJ2-2; no firm D call. Trimming pared 0 bases from V and 0 bases from J, leaving 11 bases between. This CDR3 region has 17 residues. Per the germline V gene, CDR1 is KGHSH and CDR2 is LQKENI.

V is TRBV4-3 and J is TRBJ1-5; no definite D call. CDR1 and CDR2 (germline): LGHNA, YSLEER. The CDR3 runs to 13 residues. The ends were cut back, 4 bases at V and 4 bases at J, with 8 bases in the middle. The CDR3 DNA follows: TGCGCCAGCAGCCCAGATCGGAATCAGCCCCAGCATTTT. It translates to CASSPDRNQPQHF.

The chain links TRBV5-6 to TRBJ2-2, with D unclear. The CDR3 is 15 residues long. In germline, CDR1 is SGHDT, CDR2 YYEEEE. The V and J ends lost 3 bases and 2 bases respectively, with 11 bases between them. The DNA for the CDR3 is TGTGCCAGCAGCTCCTTTTCGGTTAACACCGGGGAGCTGTTTTTT. It specifies CASSSFSVNTGELFF.

CDR3 coding DNA: TGTGCCATCGATAAAGGGACGGGAGGGCTTTACGAGCAGTACTTC. Encoded protein: CAIDKGTGGLYEQYF. The rearrangement joins TRBV10-3 to TRBJ2-7; 8 nucleotides line up with TRBD2. Germline V gene data show CDR1 as ENHRY and CDR2 as SYGVKD. The junction had 13 bases not matched to a gene; V was cut back by 8 bases and J by 4 bases. The CDR3 spans 15 residues.

The chain couples TRBV4-3 to TRBJ2-3; D is perhaps TRBD1 (5 bases). There are 15 residues in the CDR3. Per the germline V gene, CDR1 is LGHNA and CDR2 is YSLEER. Trimming stripped 2 bases from V and 1 base from J, with 10 bases between. The CDR3 DNA reads TGCGCCAGCAGCCAAAACCAGGGCCGCACAGATACGCAGTATTTT. As protein: CASSQNQGRTDTQYF.

This chain links TRBV30 with TRBJ2-1, with TRBD1 matching 8 bases. The V gene end was trimmed by 1 base and the J gene end by 0 bases; junction bases not matched to a gene: 2. This CDR3 region has 15 residues. CDR1 is GTSNPN, CDR2 SVGIG, per germline (reference sequence). CDR3 region: CAWSADRGSYNEQFF. The CDR3 bases are TGTGCCTGGAGTGCCGACAGGGGCTCCTACAATGAGCAGTTCTTC. The full variable domain, with the rest looked up from reference TRBV30 and TRBJ2-1, is SQTIHQWPATLVQPVGSPLSLECTVEGTSNPNLYWYRQAAGRGLQLLFYSVGIGQISSEVPQNLSASRPQDRQFILSSKKLLLSDSGFYLCAWSADRGSYNEQFFGPGTRLTVL.

The chain uses TRBV2 and TRBJ2-7, with 9 bases fitting TRBD1. Looked up from germline, CDR1 is SNHLY and CDR2 is FYNNEI. Trimming took 6 bases from V and 7 from J; bases not matched to a gene: 7. The CDR3 contains 13 residues. The CDR3 DNA reads TGTGCCAGCAGCCGGGACAGGGCTGGGGAGCAGTACTTC. As protein: CASSRDRAGEQYF.

The chain is built from TRBV7-9 and TRBJ1-2; no clear D. The CDR3 consists of 16 residues. The germline V gene has CDR1 SEHNR and CDR2 FQNEAQ (reference sequence). V shed 0 bases and J shed 6 bases, with 17 bases lying between them. The CDR3 sequence: CASSLAVSGGSHGYTF. The DNA of the CDR3 is TGTGCCAGCAGCTTAGCAGTTTCGGGCGGATCACATGGCTACACCTTC.

The CDR3 protein is CASSYPGIGTEAFF. The CDR3 region has the DNA TGTGCCAGCAGTTACCCGGGGATAGGGACTGAAGCTTTCTTT. V and J are TRBV6-6 and TRBJ1-1; no clear D gene. Germline CDR1 and CDR2: MNHNY and SVGAGI (reference sequence). The CDR3 runs to 14 residues. Trimming stripped 2 bases from V and 5 bases from J, with 12 bases between.

Only a few counts were recorded for this clone. This sequence joins TRBV6-5 and TRBJ1-1; tentative D call: TRBD1 (5 bases). The CDR3 sequence is 14 residues long. Trimming stripped 5 bases from V and 4 bases from J, with 14 bases between. Germline V lookup: CDR1 MNHEY, CDR2 SVGAGI. Here the CDR3 DNA reads TGTGCCAGCAGTCTCAGGGCCGGTGGCACTGAAGCTTTCTTT. Residues: CASSLRAGGTEAFF.

The chain joins TRBV9 to TRBJ2-5; no reliable D call. V lost 0 bases and J 9 bases, leaving 12 bases between the germline ends. Per the germline V gene, CDR1 is SGDLS and CDR2 is YYNGEE. CDR3 length: 13 amino acids. CDR3 residues: CASSVGLANPQYF. The CDR3 DNA is TGTGCCAGCAGCGTAGGATTAGCTAATCCCCAGTACTTC.

V and J are TRBV11-1 and TRBJ2-1; TRBD2 aligns across 7 bases. Germline V CDR1 and CDR2: SGHAT, FQDESV (reference sequence). The CDR3 contains 15 residues. V shed 1 base and J 2 bases; nucleotides not matched to a gene: 2. CDR3 region: CASSLGAGAYNEQFF. The CDR3 bases are TGTGCCAGCAGCTTAGGGGCGGGAGCCTACAATGAGCAGTTCTTC. The full variable domain, in which reference TRBV11-1 and TRBJ2-1 provide the parts outside the CDR3, is EAEVAQSPRYKITEKSQAVAFWCDPISGHATLYWYRQILGQGPELLVQFQDESVVDDSQLPKDRFSAERLKGVDSTLKIQPAELGDSAMYLCASSLGAGAYNEQFFGPGTRLTVL.

J is TRBJ2-7 and V is TRBV6-1; 8 bases fit TRBD2. This CDR3 region has 14 residues. The ends lost 2 bases at V and 7 bases at J; junction bases unmatched: 7. Germline-derived CDR1 and CDR2 are MNHNS and SASEGT. The DNA of the CDR3 is TGTGCCAGCAGTGAACCGAGTAGCGGGGTAGAGCAGTACTTC. It codes for CASSEPSSGVEQYF.

The CDR3 loop reads CASSQVRDRNSPLHF. In DNA form, the CDR3 reads TGTGCCAGCAGCCAAGTCCGGGACAGGAATTCACCCCTCCACTTT. The chain is built from TRBV4-2 and TRBJ1-6; 8 bases agree with TRBD1. Trimming took 1 base from V and 7 from J; bases not matched to a gene: 3. CDR1 and CDR2 from the germline V gene are LGHNA and YNFKEQ. CDR3 length equals 15 residues.

The J gene is TRBJ2-5, the V gene TRBV6-5; 9 nucleotides line up with TRBD1. The germline gives CDR1 MNHEY, CDR2 SVGAGI. The CDR3 totals 15 residues. Losses at the gene ends were 7 bases for V and 7 bases for J; bases not matched to a gene: 13. The CDR3 is CASITTGQGPGTQYF. The CDR3 coding sequence is TGTGCCAGCATTACGACGGGACAGGGTCCGGGGACCCAGTACTTC.

The chain links TRBV4-1 to TRBJ1-4; possible D gene TRBD1, 6 bases. V lost 3 bases and J lost 0, with 14 bases in between. Germline-derived CDR1 and CDR2 are MGHRA and YSYEKL. The CDR3 length is 17 residues. The CDR3 is CASSHGGSLATNEKLFF. DNA of the CDR3: TGCGCCAGCAGCCATGGGGGCAGCCTAGCAACTAATGAAAAACTGTTTTTT.

The chain uses TRBV10-1 and TRBJ1-5; D not certain. The CDR3 runs 13 residues. The germline V gene has CDR1 WNHNN and CDR2 SYGVQD (reference sequence). Between the trimmed V and J ends, which lost 4 bases and 3 bases, there was a span of 7 bases. Here the CDR3 DNA reads TGCGCCAGCAGTGCACAGCCCAATCAGCCCCAGCATTTT. Protein product: CASSAQPNQPQHF.

The chain employs TRBV5-4 and TRBJ1-1, with 8 bases identical to TRBD1. CDR1 is SGHNT and CDR2 is YYREEE in the germline V gene (reference sequence). The CDR3 covers 15 residues. V lost 4 bases, J lost 3 bases, and 8 bases stayed unmatched. In nucleotides, the CDR3 is TGTGCCAGCAGCCTGACAGGGGCCCAGGACACTGAAGCTTTCTTT. Its protein is CASSLTGAQDTEAFF.

The V and J genes are TRBV28 and TRBJ2-7; D possibly corresponds to TRBD1 (6 bases). CDR1 is MDHEN, CDR2 SYDVKM, per germline. The length of the CDR3 is 16 residues. The V end was cut by 2 bases, the J end by 3 bases, with 17 bases between. The chain's CDR3 is CASSLPPGVGVYEQYF. DNA for the CDR3: TGTGCCAGCAGTTTACCCCCAGGGGTGGGTGTCTACGAGCAGTACTTC.

V is TRBV6-7 and J is TRBJ2-2; 11 bases map to TRBD2. TRBV6-7 is placed among ORFs of uncertain function. V lost 1 base and J lost 5; bases outside the gene matches: 6. The CDR3 consists of 17 residues. The CDR3, as DNA: TGTGCCAGCAGTTACTTTATAGCGGGAGGGAGGACCGGGGAGCTGTTTTTT. Translation gives CASSYFIAGGRTGELFF.

Worth noting for this clone: This specimen includes other DNA sequences encoding the same CDR3. This chain uses TRBV6-1 with TRBJ2-1; 10 positions agree with TRBD2. Germline V lookup: CDR1 MNHNS, CDR2 SASEGT. V lost 6 bases to trimming and J lost 0 bases; unmatched junction nucleotides: 2. The length of the CDR3 is 15 residues. Written as DNA, the CDR3 is TGTGCCAGCAGGTTAGCGGGGGGCTCCTACAATGAGCAGTTCTTC. The encoded protein is CASRLAGGSYNEQFF.

The CDR3: CAISSGLGVDEQFF. CDR3 nucleotides: TGTGCCATCAGTAGCGGTTTAGGCGTGGATGAGCAGTTCTTC. The gene calls are TRBV10-3 and TRBJ2-1; possibly TRBD2 for D (5 bases). CDR1 is ENHRY and CDR2 is SYGVKD in the germline V gene. CDR3 length: 14 amino acids. V was clipped by 5 bases and J by 8 bases, with 16 bases between them.

The chain links TRBV7-8 to TRBJ2-3, with D possibly being TRBD1 or TRBD2 (5 bases each). This CDR3 has 15 residues. V shed 1 base and J shed 4 bases, with 12 bases lying between them. Germline V gives CDR1 SGHVS, CDR2 FQNEAQ. CDR3 nucleotides: TGTGCCAGCAGCTTAGTGTACGGGGCAGCAGATACGCAGTATTTT. It codes for CASSLVYGAADTQYF.

The gene calls are TRBV19 and TRBJ2-1; possibly TRBD1 or TRBD2 for D (5 bases each). The V gene's germline CDR1 is LNHDA and CDR2 SQIVND (reference sequence). Trimming removed 5 bases at V and 7 bases at J, with 24 bases between. The CDR3 spans 17 residues. CDR3 sequence reads: CASSPNAGTPLRNEQFF. The CDR3 coding sequence is TGTGCCAGTAGTCCGAACGCCGGGACCCCCCTAAGGAATGAGCAGTTCTTC.